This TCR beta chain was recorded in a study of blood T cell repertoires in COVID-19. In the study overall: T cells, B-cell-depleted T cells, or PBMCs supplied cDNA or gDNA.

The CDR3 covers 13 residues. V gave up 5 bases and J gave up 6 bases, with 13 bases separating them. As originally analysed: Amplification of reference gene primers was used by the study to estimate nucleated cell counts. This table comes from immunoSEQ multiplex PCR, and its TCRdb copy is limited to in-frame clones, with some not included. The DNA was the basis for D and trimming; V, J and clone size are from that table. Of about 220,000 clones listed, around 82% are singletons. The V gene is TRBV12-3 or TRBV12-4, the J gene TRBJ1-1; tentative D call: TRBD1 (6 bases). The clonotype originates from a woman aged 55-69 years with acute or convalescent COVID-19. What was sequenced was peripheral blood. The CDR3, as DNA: TGTGCCAGCAGTACTCAGGGGAGGGCTGAAGCTTTCTTT. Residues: CASSTQGRAEAFF.